The rows below give T cell receptor beta chains drawn from one sample of a study of human T cells and chemical hapten exposure. TCRdb re-derived calls from the RACE reads in MiXCR, one entry per CDR3 protein. The sample gives roughly 32,000 distinct CDR3 sequences, 5% to 6% of which show up once; 4.5% to 7% is in the top ten. Source: whole blood, taken in connection with sensitization to the hapten diphenylcyclopropenone (DPC). These receptors were collected from a man under 40 with alopecia areata. Some clones in this sample may be carry-over from other donors' samples. CDR3s leave out the opening cysteine and the closing phenylalanine or tryptophan. The order of the fields is CDR3 protein, J gene, V gene, D gene. A D gene is named only where the DNA matches it firmly.

CDR3 protein: ASSYRDSSYEQY
J gene: TRBJ2-7
V gene: TRBV6-5
D gene: TRBD1

CDR3 protein: ASSWIPNTEAF
J gene: TRBJ1-1
V gene: TRBV12-3/TRBV12-4
D gene: -

CDR3 protein: ASFFPDYGYT
J gene: TRBJ1-2
V gene: TRBV2
D gene: -

CDR3 protein: ASSLTGIGQGLSETQY
J gene: TRBJ2-5
V gene: TRBV11-2
D gene: TRBD1

CDR3 protein: ASSYGGRGTDTQY
J gene: TRBJ2-3
V gene: TRBV6-2/TRBV6-3
D gene: -

CDR3 protein: SVEGQGQETQY
J gene: TRBJ2-5
V gene: TRBV29-1
D gene: -

CDR3 protein: ASSLGDEILWELF
J gene: TRBJ2-2
V gene: TRBV7-9
D gene: -

CDR3 protein: ASSPTRDSLWDTEAF
J gene: TRBJ1-1
V gene: TRBV6-2/TRBV6-3
D gene: -

CDR3 protein: ASSPTYGSPSTDTQY
J gene: TRBJ2-3
V gene: TRBV12-3/TRBV12-4
D gene: -

CDR3 protein: ASSTFPGLGDYEQY
J gene: TRBJ2-7
V gene: TRBV12-3/TRBV12-4
D gene: TRBD2

CDR3 protein: ASSDILASSYNEQF
J gene: TRBJ2-1
V gene: TRBV2
D gene: -

CDR3 protein: SASSQADTQY
J gene: TRBJ2-3
V gene: TRBV20-1
D gene: -

CDR3 protein: ASSSDRDTQY
J gene: TRBJ2-3
V gene: TRBV7-2
D gene: -

CDR3 protein: ASSSTGKAYEQY
J gene: TRBJ2-7
V gene: TRBV27
D gene: TRBD1

CDR3 protein: ASSQDSSRTGGNQPQH
J gene: TRBJ1-5
V gene: TRBV4-1
D gene: TRBD1

CDR3 protein: ASPTGDKSYEQY
J gene: TRBJ2-7
V gene: TRBV27
D gene: -

CDR3 protein: ASSSTGRVRY
J gene: TRBJ2-7
V gene: TRBV6-5
D gene: -

CDR3 protein: ATRSGGYT
J gene: TRBJ1-2
V gene: TRBV6-1
D gene: -

CDR3 protein: ASSLGQGNSYEQY
J gene: TRBJ2-7
V gene: TRBV7-9
D gene: TRBD1

CDR3 protein: ASRTLSGTGANVLT
J gene: TRBJ2-6
V gene: TRBV12-3/TRBV12-4
D gene: -

CDR3 protein: ASGDAAAGDTQY
J gene: TRBJ2-3
V gene: TRBV7-9
D gene: -

CDR3 protein: ASSSTSGGARETQY
J gene: TRBJ2-5
V gene: TRBV12-3/TRBV12-4
D gene: TRBD2

CDR3 protein: ASSYPAGTAYGYT
J gene: TRBJ1-2
V gene: TRBV6-5
D gene: TRBD1

CDR3 protein: ASTEEYLCAGTEEYNEQF
J gene: TRBJ2-1
V gene: TRBV7-9
D gene: -

CDR3 protein: SVEPGAFGTGNYEQY
J gene: TRBJ2-7
V gene: TRBV29-1
D gene: TRBD1

CDR3 protein: ASTEGSRTDTQY
J gene: TRBJ2-3
V gene: TRBV28
D gene: -

CDR3 protein: SGRTETQY
J gene: TRBJ2-5
V gene: TRBV29-1
D gene: -

CDR3 protein: SARVVDTQY
J gene: TRBJ2-3
V gene: TRBV20-1
D gene: -

CDR3 protein: ASSTDRAYGYT
J gene: TRBJ1-2
V gene: TRBV19
D gene: TRBD1

CDR3 protein: ASRLTGAGANVLT
J gene: TRBJ2-6
V gene: TRBV27
D gene: TRBD1

CDR3 protein: SVEGTSGGDGELF
J gene: TRBJ2-2
V gene: TRBV29-1
D gene: TRBD2

CDR3 protein: ASSLGSIDEQF
J gene: TRBJ2-1
V gene: TRBV7-9
D gene: -

CDR3 protein: ASLVGGGTQY
J gene: TRBJ2-3
V gene: TRBV18
D gene: TRBD2

CDR3 protein: SVEDPQSSGGSTDTQY
J gene: TRBJ2-3
V gene: TRBV29-1
D gene: TRBD2

CDR3 protein: SVVAVEEKLF
J gene: TRBJ1-4
V gene: TRBV29-1
D gene: -

CDR3 protein: ASSESGQGSGYT
J gene: TRBJ1-2
V gene: TRBV10-1
D gene: -

CDR3 protein: ASGAGWGETQY
J gene: TRBJ2-5
V gene: TRBV10-2
D gene: -

CDR3 protein: ASSTGQYYGYT
J gene: TRBJ1-2
V gene: TRBV19
D gene: -

CDR3 protein: ASSLVGPANYGYT
J gene: TRBJ1-2
V gene: TRBV12-3/TRBV12-4
D gene: -

CDR3 protein: ASSSRTSGSSDTQY
J gene: TRBJ2-3
V gene: TRBV5-5
D gene: TRBD2

CDR3 protein: SAPQGGRYNEQF
J gene: TRBJ2-1
V gene: TRBV20-1
D gene: -